The 8 T cell receptor beta chains presented below share a single source sample, sequenced in a study of Graves' ophthalmopathy and Graves' hyperthyroidism. The TCR beta CDR3 regions underwent amplification from RNA transcripts. In the first round, RT-PCR was carried out with HTBI primers, and a multiplex PCR formed the second round. TCRdb ran MiXCR on the multiplex PCR reads and lists one entry per CDR3 protein. The repertoire holds approximately 330,000 distinct CDR3 sequences, with 15% to 20% as singletons. The sample consisted of peripheral blood. Receptors originate from an adult man with Graves' ophthalmopathy.

To note about this clonotype: This may stem from a read error, because a much larger clone lies one nucleotide away. The chain is built from TRBV11-3 and TRBJ2-7; D might be TRBD1 (6 bases). Germline V gives CDR1 SGHNT, CDR2 YENEEA. This CDR3 has 13 residues. Here the CDR3 reads CGSSLQQGYEQYF. Here the CDR3 DNA reads TGTGGCAGCAGCTTACAACAGGGCTACGAGCAGTACTTC. Together with reference TRBV11-3 and TRBJ2-7, the CDR3 gives the full variable domain: EAGVVQSPRYKIIEKKQPVAFWCNPISGHNTLYWYLQNLGQGPELLIRYENEEAVDDSQLPKDRFSAERLKGVDSTLKIQPAELGDSAVYLCGSSLQQGYEQYFGPGTRLTVT.

This clonotype was counted ten times or more. The chain links TRBV5-1 to TRBJ1-2; TRBD1 aligns across 7 bases. From germline, CDR1 is SGHRS and CDR2 YFSETQ. The V and J ends lost 4 bases and 8 bases, in that order; junction bases with no gene match: 8. This CDR3 region has 13 residues. CDR3 sequence reads: CASSPSGGSGYTF. The CDR3 bases are TGCGCCAGCAGCCCCTCAGGGGGAAGCGGCTACACCTTC.

As DNA, the CDR3 is TGTGCCAGTAGTCCTCGACAGGAAAGGGGCTATGGCTACACCTTC. Its translation is CASSPRQERGYGYTF. The chain combines TRBV19 with TRBJ1-2, with TRBD1 as a possible D gene (6 bases). The germline CDR1 and CDR2 sequences are LNHDA and SQIVND (reference sequence). The V end lost 5 bases, the J end lost 4 bases, and 17 bases lay between the germline ends. The CDR3 runs to 15 residues.

Many counts were recorded for this clonotype. J is TRBJ1-6 and V is TRBV4-1; TRBD1 is a possible D gene (6 bases). The germline V gene encodes CDR1 MGHRA and CDR2 YSYEKL. The CDR3 has 16 amino acids. Trimming stripped 1 base from V and 7 bases from J, with 14 bases between. The CDR3 region has the DNA TGCGCCAGCAGCCAAGCGACGGGGGCGCGCAATTCACCCCTCCACTTT. Translation: CASSQATGARNSPLHF.

This clonotype was picked up many times. This chain connects TRBV6-6 to TRBJ2-7, with 15 bases lining up with TRBD2. The CDR3 is 16 amino acids. Germline V gene sequence: CDR1 MNHNY, CDR2 SVGAGI (reference sequence). Trimming at V came to 6 bases and at J to 6 bases, leaving 9 bases not matched to a gene. The chain's CDR3 is CASSQGLAGGEGEQYF. CDR3 in DNA: TGTGCCAGCAGCCAAGGACTAGCGGGGGGGGAGGGCGAGCAGTACTTC.

There are many counts of this clonotype. This chain links TRBV6-1 with TRBJ2-7; 10 nucleotides line up with TRBD1. Germline CDR1 MNHNS, CDR2 SASEGT. The CDR3 has 16 residues. V trimming: 6 bases; J trimming: 6 bases; junction bases outside the gene matches: 14. The CDR3 sequence: CASRPETGQGRGEQYF. DNA for the CDR3: TGTGCCAGCAGACCGGAAACGGGACAGGGGCGAGGCGAGCAGTACTTC.

This clonotype was seen more than once but under ten times. The chain is built from TRBV7-9 and TRBJ1-1; TRBD1 might be the D (5 bases). The V end was cut by 3 bases, the J end by 7 bases, with 12 bases between. CDR3 length: 13 amino acids. CDR1 and CDR2 (germline): SEHNR, FQNEAQ (reference sequence). The CDR3 loop reads CASSFRTGSEAFF. In nucleotides, the CDR3 is TGTGCCAGCAGCTTTCGTACAGGCAGTGAAGCTTTCTTT.

The chain links TRBV6-1 to TRBJ1-5; 9 bases map to TRBD1. The CDR3 covers 14 residues. V lost 7 bases to trimming and J lost 4 bases; unmatched junction nucleotides: 5. The germline V gene encodes CDR1 MNHNS and CDR2 SASEGT. CDR3 in DNA: TGTGCCAGCACGGGGACAGGGCCTAATCAGCCCCAGCATTTT. It translates to CASTGTGPNQPQHF.